What follows describes a single T cell receptor beta chain. Its antigen is as yet unknown. CDR1 GTSNPN and CDR2 SVGIG come from the germline V gene (reference sequence). The CDR3 consists of 12 residues. Trimming left V 5 bases short and J 0 bases short, with 8 bases between. This sample was taken from a study of memory CD4+ T cells and cytomegalovirus serostatus. The sort gate was single viable CD3+CD4+CD8-CD45RO+ cells for memory CD4+ T cells. CMV serostatus came from serum IgG against pp150, pp28, p38, p52. Generated by immunoSEQ multiplex PCR, the TCRdb table keeps only in-frame clones and is missing some. The table shows 45,000 to 70,000 clones, with approximately 86% occurring only once. Study-wide results and caveats: About two fifths of the roughly 150 known CMV-associated TCRbeta sequences appeared in CD4+ memory. The CMV-associated TCR signature appears largely within the CD4+ memory repertoire.

This TCR derives from an adult in good health and CMV-seronegative. Some clones in this sample may be carry-over from other donors' samples. Sequences were obtained from memory CD4+ T cells from blood. J is TRBJ2-7 and V is TRBV30; D not resolved. CDR3 residues: CAWSIGSYEQYF. CDR3 coding DNA: TGTGCCTGGTCCATCGGCTCCTACGAGCAGTACTTC. Filled out from reference TRBV30 and TRBJ2-7, the complete variable domain reads SQTIHQWPATLVQPVGSPLSLECTVEGTSNPNLYWYRQAAGRGLQLLFYSVGIGQISSEVPQNLSASRPQDRQFILSSKKLLLSDSGFYLCAWSIGSYEQYFGPGTRLTVT.